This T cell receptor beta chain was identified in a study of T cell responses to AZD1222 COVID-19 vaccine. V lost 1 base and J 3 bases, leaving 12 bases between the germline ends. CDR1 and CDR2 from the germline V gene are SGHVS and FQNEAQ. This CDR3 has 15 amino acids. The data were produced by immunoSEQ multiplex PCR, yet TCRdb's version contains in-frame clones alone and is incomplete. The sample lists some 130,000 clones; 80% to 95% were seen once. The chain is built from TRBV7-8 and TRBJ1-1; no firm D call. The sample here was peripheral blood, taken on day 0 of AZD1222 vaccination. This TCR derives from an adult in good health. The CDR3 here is CASSLGEVTYTEAFF. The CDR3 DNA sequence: TGTGCCAGCAGCTTAGGAGAGGTGACCTACACTGAAGCTTTCTTT. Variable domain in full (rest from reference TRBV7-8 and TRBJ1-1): GAGVSQSPRYKVAKRGQDVALRCDPISGHVSLFWYQQALGQGPEFLTYFQNEAQLDKSGLPSDRFFAERPEGSVSTLKIQRTQQEDSAVYLCASSLGEVTYTEAFFGQGTRLTVV.